This T cell receptor beta chain is drawn from a study of blood T cell repertoires in COVID-19. About the research overall: The samples span acute and convalescent COVID-19 from the United States, Italy and Spain. The cDNA or gDNA used as material had been derived from T cells, B-cell-depleted T cells, or PBMCs.

The CDR3 totals 18 residues. Trimming at V came to 4 bases and at J to 6 bases, leaving 18 bases not matched to a gene. The germline V gene has CDR1 SGHVT and CDR2 SQSDAQ. Sequenced by immunoSEQ multiplex PCR; TCRdb stores in-frame clones only, minus some. The sample holds about 330,000 clones, 92% seen once. The specimen sequenced was PBMCs or T cells enriched from blood (not recorded which). The rearrangement joins TRBV7-4 to TRBJ2-3, with 8 bases identical to TRBD1. This sequence originates from a woman in her twenties or thirties who had recovered from COVID-19. The CDR3 region has the DNA TGTGCCAGCAGCTGCCATAGTGGGGACAGGCACGCACAGGATACGCAGTATTTT. It translates to CASSCHSGDRHAQDTQYF.